The 32 T cell receptor beta chains listed next were all sequenced from one sample in a study of blood T cells in healthy people across ages. Alongside a J-beta primer mix, a sample-barcoded 5' primer served in a second PCR lasting 7 to 11 cycles. TCRdb re-derived calls from the 5' RACE reads in MiXCR, one entry per CDR3 protein. Among about 1.1 million distinct CDR3 sequences listed, 35% to 40% were seen once. The sample taken for sequencing was blood. These receptor sequences come from a man aged 18 to 35 in good health.

This sequence joins TRBV20-1 and TRBJ1-4; weak D call: TRBD1 (5 bases). This CDR3 spans 13 amino acids. Germline CDR1 and CDR2: DFQATT and SNEGSKA (reference sequence). The V and J ends lost 3 bases and 12 bases respectively, with 17 bases between them. The CDR3 here is CSASGAEVGELFF. CDR3 nucleotide sequence: TGCAGTGCTAGTGGGGCCGAAGTGGGCGAACTGTTTTTT.

CDR3 region: CASSLGTGRQPQHF. In nucleotides, the CDR3 is TGTGCCAGCAGTTTAGGGACAGGTCGTCAGCCCCAGCATTTT. The chain couples TRBV12-3 or TRBV12-4 to TRBJ1-5, with 7 bases aligning to TRBD1. The V gene end was trimmed by 1 base and the J gene end by 6 bases; junction bases not matched to a gene: 3. The CDR3 totals 14 residues.

The V call is TRBV20-1, the J call TRBJ1-4; maybe TRBD1 (6 bases). V lost 6 bases and J lost 0, with 11 bases in between. The CDR3 totals 14 residues. The germline CDR1 and CDR2 sequences are DFQATT and SNEGSKA (reference sequence). CDR3 in amino acids: CSAKRGATNEKLFF. CDR3 DNA sequence: TGCAGTGCCAAAAGGGGGGCAACTAATGAAAAACTGTTTTTT.

The sample holds a few counts of this clonotype. This chain uses TRBV9 with TRBJ2-4, with 8 bases that match TRBD1. This CDR3 comprises 13 residues. Germline loops: CDR1 SGDLS, CDR2 YYNGEE. The J segment lost 6 bases and the V segment lost 1 base, leaving 0 bases of the junction unmatched. The chain's CDR3 is CASSVTGGNIQYF. In DNA form, the CDR3 reads TGTGCCAGCAGCGTAACAGGGGGAAACATTCAGTACTTC.

The V call is TRBV6-2 or TRBV6-3, the J call TRBJ1-5; no firm D call. The CDR3 consists of 15 residues. Trimming cost V 4 bases and J 1 base, with 11 bases left between them. Per the germline V gene, CDR1 is MNHEY and CDR2 is SVGEGT. CDR3 region: CASSSASRSNQPQHF. The CDR3 coding sequence is TGTGCCAGCAGTTCGGCCAGCCGAAGCAATCAGCCCCAGCATTTT.

The gene calls are TRBV5-1 and TRBJ2-3; D gene unclear. V was trimmed by 7 bases and J by 4 bases, leaving 16 bases between them. The CDR3 consists of 14 residues. Germline V gene lookup returns CDR1 SGHRS and CDR2 YFSETQ. CDR3: CASRRGLDSDTQYF. The CDR3 DNA follows: TGCGCCAGCCGACGCGGCCTAGATTCAGATACGCAGTATTTT.

This clonotype was observed a few times. J is TRBJ2-6 and V is TRBV7-2; no reliable D call. The CDR3 has 16 amino acids. The V gene's germline CDR1 is SGHTA and CDR2 FQGNSA. The V and J ends lost 0 bases and 0 bases respectively, with 6 bases between them. DNA of the CDR3: TGTGCCAGCAGCTTAGCAGCCTACTCTGGGGCCAACGTCCTGACTTTC. It is translated as CASSLAAYSGANVLTF.

CDR3 DNA sequence: TGTGCCAGCAGCTTAGGAGCGGGGGGAAATTCACCCCTCCACTTT. Protein product: CASSLGAGGNSPLHF. This chain uses TRBV7-2 with TRBJ1-6; maybe TRBD1 (5 bases). The germline V gene has CDR1 SGHTA and CDR2 FQGNSA. V was pared by 1 base and J by 7 bases, with 11 bases between. This CDR3 is 15 amino acids long.

For this clonotype: Its ends do not fully match the called genes, so a read error is possible. The chain joins TRBV4-1 to TRBJ1-2; 7 bases align to TRBD1. The V gene's germline CDR1 is MGHRA and CDR2 YSYEKL. The CDR3 runs to 13 residues. CDR3 nucleotides: TGCGCCAGCAGCCAGACAGGGTTGGAGGGCTACATCTTC. Its translation: CASSQTGLEGYIF.

This clonotype showed up just a few times. V usage is TRBV6-2 or TRBV6-3 and J usage is TRBJ1-5; unclear D gene. Germline values: CDR1 MNHEY, CDR2 SVGEGT. The CDR3 consists of 14 residues. CDR3 loop: CILSGPGKDQPQHF. The CDR3 region has the DNA TGTATACTGTCGGGCCCCGGAAAGGATCAGCCCCAGCATTTT.

The chain uses TRBV21-1 and TRBJ1-5; TRBD1 is taken as the D call from the table, unchecked against the DNA. TRBV21-1 represents a pseudogene. There are 18 residues in the CDR3. CDR3 amino acids: CASSYRVIRRVSDQPQHF. CDR3 sequence (DNA): TGTGCCAGCAGTTACAGGGTAATCAGGAGGGTTAGCGATCAGCCCCAGCATTTT.

The J gene is TRBJ1-4, the V gene TRBV4-3; no reliable D call. V was shortened by 0 bases and J by 8 bases, with 7 bases between the two germline ends. Germline loops: CDR1 LGHNA, CDR2 YSLEER. The CDR3 extends over 13 amino acids. The CDR3 DNA sequence: TGCGCCAGCAGCCAAGAACATAAGGAAAAACTGTTTTTT. Encoded protein: CASSQEHKEKLFF.

The genes are TRBV20-1 and TRBJ1-2, with D maybe TRBD1 (6 bases). V lost 5 bases to trimming and J lost 4 bases, with 20 bases between them. CDR3 length equals 15 residues. Germline V CDR1 and CDR2: DFQATT, SNEGSKA (reference sequence). The CDR3 reads CSASGAPPSSYGYTF. As DNA, the CDR3 is TGCAGTGCTTCAGGGGCGCCCCCCTCTAGCTATGGCTACACCTTC.

This clonotype was seen a handful of times. The J gene is TRBJ1-2, the V gene TRBV2; TRBD1 is a possible D gene (6 bases). There are 12 residues in the CDR3. V lost 4 bases to trimming and J lost 6 bases, with 9 bases between them. Germline values: CDR1 SNHLY, CDR2 FYNNEI. CDR3 nucleotides: TGTGCCAGCAGTGGATCAGGGGATGGCTACACCTTC. Translation: CASSGSGDGYTF.

This clonotype was counted a few times. The chain employs TRBV6-1 and TRBJ1-4; a possible D gene is TRBD1 (5 bases). V shed 4 bases and J shed 0 bases, with 12 bases lying between them. CDR1 and CDR2 (germline): MNHNS, SASEGT. There are 16 residues in the CDR3. In DNA, the CDR3 is TGTGCCAGCAGTGCCCGACAGCGTTCAACTAATGAAAAACTGTTTTTT. Encoded protein: CASSARQRSTNEKLFF.

With regard to this clonotype: The germline gene is not matched at one end of the junction; a read error may be the cause. The rearrangement links TRBV10-3 to TRBJ2-5; D is uncertain. This CDR3 contains 15 residues. Per the germline V gene, CDR1 is ENHRY and CDR2 is SYGVKD. DNA for the CDR3: TGTGCCATCAGCGAGTCGTCGGAACTCCAAGAGACCCAGTACTTC. This gives the protein CAISESSELQETQYF.

This chain connects TRBV12-3 or TRBV12-4 to TRBJ1-5; D gene uncertain. The CDR3 totals 16 residues. The V gene lost 3 bases and the J gene lost 0 bases, with 12 bases spanning the gap. CDR3: CASSFYSGNSNQPQHF. CDR3 DNA sequence: TGTGCCAGCAGTTTTTATTCGGGAAATAGCAATCAGCCCCAGCATTTT.

As to this clonotype: A much larger clone lies one base from this, so it may be a read error. The CDR3 DNA is TGTGCCAGCAGCTCCGGGACAGAATACAATGAGCAGTTCTTC. It codes for CASSSGTEYNEQFF. The chain links TRBV5-5 to TRBJ2-1, with TRBD1 matching 7 bases. V dropped 3 bases and J dropped 4; count of bases not matched to a gene: 4. CDR3 size: 14 residues. Germline lookup yields CDR1 SGHKS and CDR2 YYEKEE (reference sequence).

In nucleotides, the CDR3 is TGTGCCAGCAGTGATAAGACTAGCGGGGGAGAGACCCAGTACTTC. Translated: CASSDKTSGGETQYF. The V gene is TRBV2, the J gene TRBJ2-5, with 12 bases lining up with TRBD2. The J segment lost 4 bases and the V segment lost 3 bases, leaving 3 bases of the junction unmatched. Germline CDR1 reads SNHLY; CDR2 reads FYNNEI. This CDR3 region has 15 residues.

This clonotype was counted a single time. The chain carries TRBV20-1 and TRBJ1-2; D is possibly TRBD1 (5 bases). Trimming took off 4 bases at V and 6 bases at J, with 24 bases between the two ends. CDR3 length: 16 residues. Germline-derived CDR1 and CDR2 are DFQATT and SNEGSKA (reference sequence). The chain's CDR3 is CSANHLPSTGADGYTF. The CDR3 DNA reads TGCAGTGCTAATCATTTGCCCTCTACCGGGGCGGATGGCTACACCTTC.

The sample holds one count of this clonotype. The chain employs TRBV7-2 and TRBJ1-5; D perhaps matches TRBD1 (5 bases). The V end was cut by 1 base, the J end by 1 base, with 11 bases between. Germline assignment: CDR1 SGHTA and CDR2 FQGNSA. CDR3 length equals 16 residues. Here the CDR3 DNA reads TGTGCCAGCAGCTTAGGAGGGGTGTACAGCAATCAGCCCCAGCATTTT. Its translation is CASSLGGVYSNQPQHF.

The rearrangement joins TRBV10-3 to TRBJ2-5, with D possibly TRBD1 on 6 matching bases. V dropped 0 bases and J dropped 1 base, with 9 bases sitting between them. The germline gives CDR1 ENHRY, CDR2 SYGVKD. The CDR3 is 15 residues long. CDR3 loop: CAISESRQVQETQYF. CDR3 DNA: TGTGCCATCAGTGAGTCCCGACAGGTCCAAGAGACCCAGTACTTC.

V is TRBV4-1 and J is TRBJ2-5; maybe TRBD1 (6 bases). Per germline, CDR1 MGHRA and CDR2 YSYEKL. The germline V and J ends were trimmed by 2 bases and 2 bases, with 12 bases remaining between them. This CDR3 comprises 15 residues. CDR3 DNA sequence: TGCGCCAGCAGCCAACCCGGGACACAGCAAGAGACCCAGTACTTC. Translating gives CASSQPGTQQETQYF.

The V and J genes are TRBV6-1 and TRBJ2-1, with TRBD2 identical over 8 bases. The CDR3 loop spans 18 amino acids. The V gene's germline CDR1 is MNHNS and CDR2 SASEGT. V lost 6 bases and J lost 8; bases outside the gene matches: 21. The CDR3 region has the DNA TGTGCCAGCAGGCTATATTCCCTCGGGACTAGGAGTTTCGATGAGCAGTTCTTC. Amino acid sequence: CASRLYSLGTRSFDEQFF.

Only a few counts were recorded for this clonotype. V and J are TRBV20-1 and TRBJ1-5; D call uncertain. The CDR3 covers 13 residues. Germline CDR1 DFQATT, CDR2 SNEGSKA (reference sequence). Trimming took off 4 bases at V and 3 bases at J, with 10 bases between the two ends. CDR3 loop: CSATGSPNQPQHF. CDR3 bases: TGCAGTGCTACGGGGAGCCCCAATCAGCCCCAGCATTTT.

The rearrangement links TRBV9 to TRBJ1-4, with unresolved D. CDR1 is SGDLS, CDR2 YYNGEE, per germline. Trimming removed 0 bases at V and 4 bases at J, with 10 bases between. The CDR3 is 15 amino acids. CDR3 DNA: TGTGCCAGCAGCGTAGGAACAGCGGGTAATGAAAAACTGTTTTTT. This codes for CASSVGTAGNEKLFF.

This clonotype was detected only a few times. J is TRBJ2-5 and V is TRBV20-1; D is possibly TRBD1 (5 bases). The CDR3 contains 13 residues. The germline V gene has CDR1 DFQATT and CDR2 SNEGSKA (reference sequence). V was trimmed by 0 bases and J by 11 bases, leaving 16 bases between them. This chain's CDR3 is CSARDSSAQEQYF. CDR3 nucleotides: TGCAGTGCTAGAGATAGTTCAGCACAGGAGCAGTACTTC.

J is TRBJ1-6 and V is TRBV11-2; a possible D gene is TRBD1 (6 bases). The ends were cut back, 0 bases at V and 3 bases at J, with 6 bases in the middle. The CDR3 is 15 residues long. Germline-derived CDR1 and CDR2 are SGHAT and FQNNGV. Here the CDR3 reads CASSLEDSYNSPLHF. The DNA of the CDR3 is TGTGCCAGCAGCTTAGAGGACAGCTATAATTCACCCCTCCACTTT.

This clonotype came up many times. The gene calls are TRBV20-1 and TRBJ2-5, with D uncertain. From germline, CDR1 is DFQATT and CDR2 SNEGSKA (reference sequence). The CDR3 contains 12 residues. Trimming shortened V by 3 bases and J by 7 bases, and 12 bases separated the two germline ends. CDR3: CSASGSLGTQYF. The CDR3 DNA follows: TGCAGTGCTAGCGGGTCGCTCGGGACCCAGTACTTC.

Concerning this clonotype: Possible read error: a much larger clone is one base away. This sequence joins TRBV25-1 and TRBJ2-5, with 12 bases lining up with TRBD1. J was trimmed by 11 bases and V by 6 bases; bases with no gene match: 13. CDR1 and CDR2 (germline): MGHDK, SYGVNS. The CDR3 has 15 residues. DNA of the CDR3: TGTGCCAGCAGGAGGGGACAGGGGGCGGTCAATGAGCAGTACTTC. Amino acid sequence: CASRRGQGAVNEQYF.

Written as DNA, the CDR3 is TGTGCCAGCAGTTTGGGGGGGTTGGTCGAGCAGTACTTC. This translates into CASSLGGLVEQYF. The V gene is TRBV27, the J gene TRBJ2-7; TRBD2 aligns across 7 bases. This CDR3 contains 13 residues. The V segment lost 3 bases and the J segment 6 bases; nucleotides outside the gene matches: 5. Germline V gene data show CDR1 as MNHEY and CDR2 as SMNVEV (reference sequence).

Only a few counts were recorded for this clonotype. This sequence joins TRBV18 and TRBJ2-3; TRBD1 aligns across 7 bases. The CDR3 runs 15 residues. Germline-derived CDR1 and CDR2 are KGHSH and LQKENI. V was pared by 3 bases and J by 2 bases, with 5 bases of the junction left unmatched. Written as DNA, the CDR3 is TGTGCCAGCTCACCGCCCGGGACAGTCACAGATACGCAGTATTTT. Translated: CASSPPGTVTDTQYF.